This is a list of T cell receptor beta chains from one sample in a study of blood T cell repertoires in COVID-19. Sequencing used immunoSEQ multiplex PCR; TCRdb keeps in-frame clones, though not all of them. Of 200,000 to 250,000 clones detected, 83% appear once; the ten largest clones hold roughly 1.2%. What was sequenced was peripheral blood. The receptors shown here come from a woman aged 30 to 39 with COVID-19, enrolled during active disease. CDR3s include the opening cysteine and the closing phenylalanine or tryptophan. The D gene is left open where the match is weak. The listing skips clone size in some rows; elsewhere it reads once, few, many or a size class.

v_call: TRBV28
d_call: NA
clone_size: NA
j_call: TRBJ1-5
cdr3_aa: CASSPNRGEDQPQHF
cdr3_nt: TGTGCCAGCAGTCCTAATCGGGGAGAGGATCAGCCCCAGCATTTT

v_call: TRBV30
d_call: TRBD2
clone_size: NA
j_call: TRBJ2-1
cdr3_aa: CAWSAYGLAGVFF
cdr3_nt: TGTGCCTGGAGTGCCTACGGACTAGCGGGGGTTTTCTTC

v_call: TRBV28
d_call: NA
clone_size: NA
j_call: TRBJ1-1
cdr3_aa: CASSLQAPFEAFF
cdr3_nt: TGTGCCAGCAGTCTTCAGGCCCCCTTTGAAGCTTTCTTT

v_call: TRBV5-6
d_call: NA
clone_size: NA
j_call: TRBJ2-3
cdr3_aa: CASSVLQGDTQYF
cdr3_nt: TGTGCCAGCAGCGTACTACAGGGTGATACGCAGTATTTT

v_call: TRBV23-1
d_call: NA
clone_size: NA
j_call: TRBJ1-1
cdr3_aa: CASSQFGGVGSTEAFF
cdr3_nt: TGCGCCAGCAGTCAATTCGGGGGGGTAGGGTCCACTGAAGCTTTCTTT

v_call: TRBV5-1
d_call: TRBD1
clone_size: NA
j_call: TRBJ1-5
cdr3_aa: CASSAGQGGEQPQHF
cdr3_nt: TGCGCCAGCAGCGCGGGACAGGGAGGGGAACAGCCCCAGCATTTT

v_call: TRBV5-6
d_call: TRBD1
clone_size: once
j_call: TRBJ2-7
cdr3_aa: CASSSSGQGVYEQYF
cdr3_nt: TGTGCCAGCAGCTCGTCGGGACAGGGTGTCTACGAGCAGTACTTC

v_call: TRBV19
d_call: TRBD2
clone_size: once
j_call: TRBJ2-1
cdr3_aa: CASSIDGGSVYNEQFF
cdr3_nt: TGTGCCAGTAGTATAGATGGCGGGAGTGTCTACAATGAGCAGTTCTTC

v_call: TRBV13
d_call: TRBD1
clone_size: NA
j_call: TRBJ1-2
cdr3_aa: CASSTTGARFYGYTF
cdr3_nt: TGTGCCAGCAGCACGACAGGGGCGAGATTCTATGGCTACACCTTC

v_call: TRBV19
d_call: NA
clone_size: NA
j_call: TRBJ1-5
cdr3_aa: CASSPSGQSNQPQHF
cdr3_nt: TGTGCCAGTAGTCCTAGCGGGCAGAGCAATCAGCCCCAGCATTTT

v_call: TRBV30
d_call: NA
clone_size: NA
j_call: TRBJ1-4
cdr3_aa: CAWSVVGAINEKLFF
cdr3_nt: TGTGCCTGGAGTGTAGTAGGGGCCATTAATGAAAAACTGTTTTTT

v_call: TRBV4-2
d_call: NA
clone_size: few
j_call: TRBJ1-1
cdr3_aa: CASSQGIGLRGRTEAFF
cdr3_nt: TGTGCCAGCAGCCAAGGGATCGGCCTACGGGGTCGAACTGAAGCTTTCTTT

v_call: TRBV7-2
d_call: NA
clone_size: NA
j_call: TRBJ1-2
cdr3_aa: CASSFPGVNYGYTF
cdr3_nt: TGTGCCAGCAGCTTCCCAGGGGTCAACTATGGCTACACCTTC

v_call: TRBV27
d_call: TRBD1
clone_size: once
j_call: TRBJ1-6
cdr3_aa: CASREEPDRFSVRALHF
cdr3_nt: TGTGCCAGCAGAGAAGAACCGGACAGGTTTTCGGTTCGAGCCCTCCACTTT

v_call: TRBV5-1
d_call: TRBD2
clone_size: NA
j_call: TRBJ2-5
cdr3_aa: CASSLELAGGTQYF
cdr3_nt: TGCGCCAGCAGCTTGGAACTAGCGGGAGGGACCCAGTACTTC

v_call: TRBV19
d_call: TRBD1
clone_size: NA
j_call: TRBJ2-7
cdr3_aa: CASSRPRDSSYEQYF
cdr3_nt: TGTGCCAGTAGTCGACCCCGGGACAGCTCCTACGAGCAGTACTTC

v_call: TRBV13
d_call: TRBD2
clone_size: NA
j_call: TRBJ2-3
cdr3_aa: CASSTRRGGLADTDTQYF
cdr3_nt: TGTGCCAGCAGCACACGCAGGGGGGGACTAGCAGACACAGATACGCAGTATTTT

v_call: TRBV4-1
d_call: TRBD2
clone_size: NA
j_call: TRBJ2-1
cdr3_aa: CASSQVVAGAAEQFF
cdr3_nt: TGCGCCAGCAGCCAAGTAGTAGCGGGGGCCGCAGAGCAGTTCTTC

v_call: TRBV11-2
d_call: NA
clone_size: NA
j_call: TRBJ1-1
cdr3_aa: CASSLALYTEAFF
cdr3_nt: TGTGCCAGCAGCTTAGCATTGTACACTGAAGCTTTCTTT

v_call: TRBV9
d_call: NA
clone_size: few
j_call: TRBJ2-7
cdr3_aa: CASSPAGGYGYEQYF
cdr3_nt: TGTGCCAGCAGCCCCGCCGGCGGGTATGGCTACGAGCAGTACTTC

v_call: TRBV27
d_call: NA
clone_size: NA
j_call: TRBJ1-4
cdr3_aa: CASSLGVFGGLGEKLFF
cdr3_nt: TGTGCCAGCAGTTTAGGAGTCTTTGGGGGGTTAGGTGAAAAACTGTTTTTT

v_call: TRBV10-3
d_call: NA
clone_size: NA
j_call: TRBJ2-7
cdr3_aa: CAISEPAGTSSYEQYF
cdr3_nt: TGTGCCATCAGTGAGCCCGCCGGGACTTCCTCCTACGAGCAGTACTTC

v_call: TRBV4-3
d_call: NA
clone_size: NA
j_call: TRBJ2-3
cdr3_aa: CASSQDYSVSTDTQYF
cdr3_nt: TGCGCCAGCAGCCAAGACTACAGTGTTAGCACAGATACGCAGTATTTT

v_call: TRBV10-3
d_call: TRBD1
clone_size: NA
j_call: TRBJ2-1
cdr3_aa: CAIRSDRANNEQFF
cdr3_nt: TGTGCCATCAGGAGTGACAGGGCGAACAATGAGCAGTTCTTC

v_call: TRBV5-4
d_call: TRBD2
clone_size: NA
j_call: TRBJ2-1
cdr3_aa: CASRATSGQYNEQFF
cdr3_nt: TGTGCCAGCAGGGCTACTAGCGGGCAGTACAATGAGCAGTTCTTC

v_call: TRBV18
d_call: NA
clone_size: NA
j_call: TRBJ1-5
cdr3_aa: CASSPVESNQPQHF
cdr3_nt: TGTGCCAGCTCACCGGTGGAGAGCAATCAGCCCCAGCATTTT

v_call: TRBV12-5
d_call: NA
clone_size: NA
j_call: TRBJ1-1
cdr3_aa: CASGASFSRVGTEAFF
cdr3_nt: TGTGCTAGTGGTGCCTCATTCTCACGGGTGGGCACTGAAGCTTTCTTT

v_call: TRBV3-1/TRBV3-2
d_call: TRBD2
clone_size: NA
j_call: TRBJ2-5
cdr3_aa: CASSQGDSGRSQETQYF
cdr3_nt: TGTGCCAGCAGCCAAGGTGATAGCGGGAGATCTCAAGAGACCCAGTACTTC

v_call: TRBV4-2
d_call: TRBD2
clone_size: NA
j_call: TRBJ2-3
cdr3_aa: CASSQENIQTSETDTQYF
cdr3_nt: TGTGCCAGCAGCCAAGAGAACATACAGACTAGCGAAACAGATACGCAGTATTTT

v_call: TRBV13
d_call: NA
clone_size: NA
j_call: TRBJ2-7
cdr3_aa: CASSLPDSSYEQYF
cdr3_nt: TGTGCCAGCAGCCTACCGGACAGTTCCTACGAGCAGTACTTC

v_call: TRBV7-9
d_call: TRBD2
clone_size: NA
j_call: TRBJ2-3
cdr3_aa: CASSLMLAEQYF
cdr3_nt: TGTGCCAGCAGCTTAATGCTAGCGGAGCAGTATTTT

v_call: TRBV20-1
d_call: TRBD2
clone_size: NA
j_call: TRBJ2-7
cdr3_aa: CSASSSGYEQYF
cdr3_nt: TGCAGTGCTAGTTCTAGCGGCTACGAGCAGTACTTC

v_call: TRBV30
d_call: NA
clone_size: once
j_call: TRBJ1-2
cdr3_aa: CAWRRGRGYTF
cdr3_nt: TGTGCCTGGAGAAGGGGCCGGGGCTACACCTTC

v_call: TRBV21-1
d_call: NA
clone_size: NA
j_call: TRBJ1-2
cdr3_aa: CASSIHHRSPYGYTF
cdr3_nt: TGTGCCAGCAGCATACATCACAGGAGCCCCTATGGCTACACCTTC

v_call: TRBV19
d_call: TRBD1
clone_size: NA
j_call: TRBJ1-5
cdr3_aa: CASRAPGQGAGQPQHF
cdr3_nt: TGTGCCAGTAGGGCTCCGGGACAGGGGGCAGGTCAGCCCCAGCATTTT

v_call: TRBV5-1
d_call: TRBD2
clone_size: NA
j_call: TRBJ2-3
cdr3_aa: CASSPGLAGFTDTQYF
cdr3_nt: TGCGCCAGCAGCCCGGGACTAGCGGGATTCACAGATACGCAGTATTTT

v_call: TRBV4-2
d_call: NA
clone_size: NA
j_call: TRBJ1-3
cdr3_aa: CASSQDLNRGYGNTIYF
cdr3_nt: TGTGCCAGCAGCCAAGATCTTAATCGGGGGTATGGAAACACCATATATTTT

v_call: TRBV5-5
d_call: NA
clone_size: few
j_call: TRBJ1-6
cdr3_aa: CASSLSATAGSPLHF
cdr3_nt: TGTGCCAGCAGCTTGTCGGCGACAGCAGGTTCACCCCTCCACTTT

v_call: TRBV5-6
d_call: TRBD1
clone_size: NA
j_call: TRBJ2-1
cdr3_aa: CASSTGQLDEQFF
cdr3_nt: TGTGCCAGCAGCACGGGACAGCTCGATGAGCAGTTCTTC

v_call: TRBV19
d_call: TRBD2
clone_size: NA
j_call: TRBJ2-5
cdr3_aa: CASSGGRAQETQYF
cdr3_nt: TGTGCCAGTAGTGGGGGGAGGGCCCAAGAGACCCAGTACTTC

v_call: TRBV25-1
d_call: TRBD1
clone_size: NA
j_call: TRBJ2-2
cdr3_aa: CASSEWDREVATGELFF
cdr3_nt: TGTGCCAGCAGTGAATGGGACAGGGAAGTGGCCACCGGGGAGCTGTTTTTT

v_call: TRBV11-3
d_call: NA
clone_size: NA
j_call: TRBJ2-6
cdr3_aa: CASSLTAGANVLTF
cdr3_nt: TGTGCCAGCAGCTTAACTGCTGGGGCCAACGTCCTGACTTTC

v_call: TRBV11-1
d_call: TRBD2
clone_size: NA
j_call: TRBJ2-1
cdr3_aa: CASSRTSGRAVEQFF
cdr3_nt: TGTGCCAGCAGCCGTACTAGCGGGAGGGCCGTTGAGCAGTTCTTC

v_call: TRBV5-1
d_call: NA
clone_size: NA
j_call: TRBJ2-7
cdr3_aa: CASSSAGLGEQYF
cdr3_nt: TGCGCCAGCAGCTCGGCGGGGCTTGGCGAGCAGTACTTC

v_call: TRBV12-3/TRBV12-4
d_call: NA
clone_size: NA
j_call: TRBJ1-2
cdr3_aa: CASSLMTEYGYTF
cdr3_nt: TGTGCCAGCAGTTTAATGACGGAGTATGGCTACACCTTC

v_call: TRBV11-2
d_call: NA
clone_size: NA
j_call: TRBJ1-1
cdr3_aa: CASSLDRSGLMNTEAFF
cdr3_nt: TGTGCCAGCAGCTTAGATCGGTCAGGTCTTATGAACACTGAAGCTTTCTTT

v_call: TRBV5-1
d_call: NA
clone_size: NA
j_call: TRBJ2-6
cdr3_aa: CASSLAPSGANVLTF
cdr3_nt: TGCGCCAGCAGCTTGGCCCCTTCTGGGGCCAACGTCCTGACTTTC

v_call: TRBV5-6
d_call: NA
clone_size: once
j_call: TRBJ1-1
cdr3_aa: CASTYRSFPTEAFF
cdr3_nt: TGTGCCAGTACCTACAGGTCCTTTCCCACTGAAGCTTTCTTT

v_call: TRBV21-1
d_call: NA
clone_size: NA
j_call: TRBJ2-7
cdr3_aa: CASSKLSSPGQGSYEQYF
cdr3_nt: TGTGCCAGCAGCAAACTCTCTTCGCCGGGACAGGGCTCCTACGAGCAGTACTTC

v_call: TRBV7-2
d_call: NA
clone_size: NA
j_call: TRBJ2-3
cdr3_aa: CASRYITDTQYF
cdr3_nt: TGTGCCAGCAGATATATCACAGATACGCAGTATTTT

v_call: TRBV18
d_call: NA
clone_size: few
j_call: TRBJ1-1
cdr3_aa: CASSPGAGPNTEAFF
cdr3_nt: TGTGCCAGCTCACCAGGCGCAGGGCCGAACACTGAAGCTTTCTTT

v_call: TRBV5-6
d_call: TRBD2
clone_size: NA
j_call: TRBJ2-7
cdr3_aa: CASSLASGIFYEQYF
cdr3_nt: TGTGCCAGCAGCTTGGCTAGCGGGATTTTCTACGAGCAGTACTTC

v_call: TRBV7-9
d_call: TRBD1
clone_size: NA
j_call: TRBJ2-5
cdr3_aa: CASSSRQGKGETQYF
cdr3_nt: TGTGCCAGCAGTTCCCGACAGGGGAAGGGAGAGACCCAGTACTTC

v_call: TRBV19
d_call: TRBD2
clone_size: NA
j_call: TRBJ2-2
cdr3_aa: CASSMGTSGAGELFF
cdr3_nt: TGTGCCAGTAGTATGGGGACTAGCGGGGCGGGGGAGCTGTTTTTT

v_call: TRBV10-2
d_call: TRBD2
clone_size: once
j_call: TRBJ2-5
cdr3_aa: CASSGTRLAGGETQYF
cdr3_nt: TGCGCCAGCAGTGGGACCCGACTAGCGGGAGGAGAGACCCAGTACTTC